This TCR beta chain was captured in a study of blood T cells in healthy people across ages. Whole-study findings and limits: It was the long-lived donors that had more naive CD4+ cells and higher diversity than aged donors.

Combining a sample-barcoded 5' primer with a J-beta primer mix, a second PCR ran for roughly 6 to 12 cycles. TCRdb itself ran the 5' RACE reads through MiXCR, one entry per CDR3 protein. There are over a million distinct CDR3 sequences in the sample; 40% to 50% occur only once, and approximately 17% lies in the top ten. CDR1 and CDR2 (germline): SGHTA, FQGNSA. Trimming removed 1 base from V and 5 bases from J; junction bases left unmatched: 4. The CDR3 sequence is 15 residues long. Of note for this clonotype: Its antigen is undetermined.

The source material was blood. The receptor was derived from a woman aged 55-75 years in good health. J is TRBJ2-7 and V is TRBV7-2, with 11 bases aligning to TRBD2. The CDR3 bases are TGTGCCAGCAGCTTAGTTGTACTAGCGGGAGACGAGCAGTACTTC. Translated, it gives CASSLVVLAGDEQYF.